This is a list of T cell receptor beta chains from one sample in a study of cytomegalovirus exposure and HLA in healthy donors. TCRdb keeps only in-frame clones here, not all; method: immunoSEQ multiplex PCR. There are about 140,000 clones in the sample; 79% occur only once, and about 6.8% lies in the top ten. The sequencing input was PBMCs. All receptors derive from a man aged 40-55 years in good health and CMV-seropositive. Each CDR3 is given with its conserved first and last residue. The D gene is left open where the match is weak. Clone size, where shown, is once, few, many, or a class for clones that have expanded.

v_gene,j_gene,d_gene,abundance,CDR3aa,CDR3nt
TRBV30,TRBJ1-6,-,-,CAWSAGAGLNSPLHF,TGTGCCTGGAGTGCAGGGGCCGGGCTCAATTCACCCCTCCACTTT
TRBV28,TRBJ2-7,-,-,CASMNRRAYEQYF,TGTGCCAGCATGAACAGGAGGGCCTACGAGCAGTACTTC
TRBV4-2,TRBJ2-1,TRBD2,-,CASSPGGKHNEQFF,TGTGCCAGCAGTCCGGGGGGAAAGCACAATGAGCAGTTCTTC
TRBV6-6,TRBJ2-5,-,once,CATAGQGIETQYF,TGTGCCACCGCAGGGCAGGGGATAGAGACCCAGTACTTC
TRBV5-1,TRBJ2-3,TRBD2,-,CASSLLEASGSSTDTQYF,TGCGCCAGCAGCTTGTTGGAGGCTAGCGGGAGTAGTACAGATACGCAGTATTTT
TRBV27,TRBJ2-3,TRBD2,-,CASSLAGDTDTQYF,TGTGCCAGCAGTTTGGCGGGGGACACAGATACGCAGTATTTT
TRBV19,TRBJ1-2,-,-,CASSILDSGYGYTF,TGTGCCAGTAGTATACTTGACAGCGGGTATGGCTACACCTTC
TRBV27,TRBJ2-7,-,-,CASSLNRAYEQYF,TGTGCCAGCAGTTTGAACAGGGCCTACGAGCAGTACTTC
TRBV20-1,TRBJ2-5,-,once,CSAAEQETQYF,TGCAGTGCGGCGGAACAAGAGACCCAGTACTTC
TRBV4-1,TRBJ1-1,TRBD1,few,CASSLNDRAEAFF,TGCGCCAGCAGCCTTAATGACAGGGCTGAAGCTTTCTTT
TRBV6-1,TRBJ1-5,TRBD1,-,CASSVRGPNQPQHF,TGTGCCAGCAGTGTTAGGGGGCCGAATCAGCCCCAGCATTTT
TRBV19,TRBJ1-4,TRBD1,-,CASSQPRDRRIPNEKLFF,TGTGCCAGTAGCCAACCCCGGGACAGACGAATTCCCAATGAAAAACTGTTTTTT
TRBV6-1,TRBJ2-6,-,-,CASSEAAGRSGANVLTF,TGTGCCAGCAGTGAAGCGGCAGGTCGCTCTGGGGCCAACGTCCTGACTTTC
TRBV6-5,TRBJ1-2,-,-,CASSSMTGRYTF,TGTGCCAGCAGTTCCATGACAGGTCGCTACACCTTC
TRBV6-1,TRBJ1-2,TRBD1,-,CASRSDRVGFYGYTF,TGTGCCAGCAGATCAGACAGGGTGGGGTTTTATGGCTACACCTTC
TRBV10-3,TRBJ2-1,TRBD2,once,CAISEGLAGVGEQFF,TGTGCCATCAGTGAAGGGCTAGCGGGAGTGGGTGAGCAGTTCTTC
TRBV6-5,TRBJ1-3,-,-,CASSYSRAGNTIYF,TGTGCCAGCAGTTACTCGAGGGCTGGAAACACCATATATTTT
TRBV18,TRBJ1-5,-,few,CASSPPGGARNQPQHF,TGTGCCAGCTCACCACCGGGGGGGGCCCGGAATCAGCCCCAGCATTTT
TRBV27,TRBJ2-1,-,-,CASSLRGAYNEQFF,TGTGCCAGCAGTTTGCGGGGCGCCTACAATGAGCAGTTCTTC
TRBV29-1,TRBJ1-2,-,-,CSVVDPLRGGYTF,TGCAGCGTTGTTGACCCCCTTAGGGGTGGCTACACCTTC
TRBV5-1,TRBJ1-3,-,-,CASSLTGVFSGNTIYF,TGCGCCAGCAGCTTAACCGGAGTCTTCTCTGGAAACACCATATATTTT
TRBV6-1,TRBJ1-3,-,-,CASTSGVVPGNTIYF,TGTGCCAGCACATCCGGGGTTGTCCCTGGAAACACCATATATTTT
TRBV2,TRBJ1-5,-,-,CASSLGGGFQPQHF,TGTGCCAGCAGTCTAGGGGGGGGATTTCAGCCCCAGCATTTT
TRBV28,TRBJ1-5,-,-,CASSLGFQPQHF,TGTGCCAGCAGTCTGGGCTTTCAGCCCCAGCATTTT
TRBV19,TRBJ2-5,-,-,CASSIDPQGETQYF,TGTGCCAGTAGTATCGATCCACAGGGAGAGACCCAGTACTTC
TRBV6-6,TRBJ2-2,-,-,CASKTPGVRNTGELFF,TGTGCCAGCAAAACCCCCGGGGTTCGGAACACCGGGGAGCTGTTTTTT
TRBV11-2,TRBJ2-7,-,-,CASSLPRGRGEQYF,TGTGCCAGCAGCTTACCACGGGGGCGGGGGGAGCAGTACTTC
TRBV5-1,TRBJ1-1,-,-,CASSLQEGNTEAFF,TGCGCCAGCAGCTTACAGGAGGGGAACACTGAAGCTTTCTTT
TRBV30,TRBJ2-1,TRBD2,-,CAGPSGGLATNYEQFF,TGTGCCGGGCCCTCAGGGGGACTAGCGACTAATTATGAGCAGTTCTTC
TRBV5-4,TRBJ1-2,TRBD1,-,CASSWTGTNYGYTF,TGTGCCAGCAGCTGGACAGGGACGAACTATGGCTACACCTTC
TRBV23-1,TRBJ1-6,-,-,CASSQWDSGNSPLHF,TGCGCCAGCAGTCAGTGGGACTCGGGTAATTCACCCCTCCACTTT
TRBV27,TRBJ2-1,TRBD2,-,CASSGSLAGGNNEQFF,TGTGCCAGCAGTGGCTCACTAGCGGGAGGGAACAATGAGCAGTTCTTC
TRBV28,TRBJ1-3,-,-,CASSPPGQLSGNTIYF,TGTGCCAGCAGTCCTCCCGGACAGCTCTCTGGAAACACCATATATTTT
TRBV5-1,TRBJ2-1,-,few,CASSSYPGTGTYNEQFF,TGCGCCAGCAGCTCCTATCCGGGGACTGGTACCTACAATGAGCAGTTCTTC
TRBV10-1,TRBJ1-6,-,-,CASSPTGYNSPLHF,TGCGCCAGCAGCCCAACAGGGTACAATTCACCCCTCCACTTT
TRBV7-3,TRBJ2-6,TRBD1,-,CASSSQGISGANVLTF,TGTGCCAGCAGCTCACAGGGGATCTCTGGGGCCAACGTCCTGACTTTC
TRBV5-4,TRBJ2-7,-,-,CASSSRGGFNEQYF,TGTGCCAGCAGCTCTCGGGGAGGATTTAACGAGCAGTACTTC
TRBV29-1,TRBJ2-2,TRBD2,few,CSGWAGGKVGELFF,TGCAGCGGCTGGGCGGGAGGAAAGGTCGGGGAGCTGTTTTTT
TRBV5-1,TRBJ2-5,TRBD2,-,CASRPTSGRETQYF,TGCGCCAGCAGGCCTACTAGCGGGAGGGAGACCCAGTACTTC
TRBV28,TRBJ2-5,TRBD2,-,CASSSTSVLEETQYF,TGTGCCAGCAGCTCGACTAGCGTTTTGGAAGAGACCCAGTACTTC
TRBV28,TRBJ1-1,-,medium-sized,CASSLSQNTEAFF,TGTGCCAGCAGTTTATCACAGAACACTGAAGCTTTCTTT
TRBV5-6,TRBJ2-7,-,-,CASSGRLVEYF,TGTGCCAGCAGCGGAAGACTCGTGGAGTACTTC
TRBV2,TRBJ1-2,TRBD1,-,CASILRDRGGYGYTF,TGTGCCAGCATCCTCCGGGACAGGGGTGGCTATGGCTACACCTTC
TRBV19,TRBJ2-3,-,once,CASSMGDSSTQYF,TGTGCCAGTAGTATGGGGGACTCCTCTACGCAGTATTTT
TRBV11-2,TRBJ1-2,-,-,CASSLDRQRGYTF,TGTGCCAGCAGCTTAGACAGGCAGCGGGGCTACACCTTC
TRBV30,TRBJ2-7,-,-,CAWDVRRSGGEQYF,TGTGCCTGGGACGTGAGGAGGTCCGGGGGAGAGCAGTACTTC
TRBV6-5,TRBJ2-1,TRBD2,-,CASRKTSSNEQFF,TGTGCCAGCAGAAAGACTAGCAGCAATGAGCAGTTCTTC
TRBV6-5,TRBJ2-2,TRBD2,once,CASRKRGGPGELFF,TGTGCCAGTCGTAAACGGGGGGGGCCCGGGGAGCTGTTTTTT
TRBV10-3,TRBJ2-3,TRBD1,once,CAISERGTGGADTQYF,TGTGCCATCAGTGAGCGAGGCACAGGGGGCGCAGATACGCAGTATTTT
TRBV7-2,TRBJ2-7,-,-,CASSSMSGIRSYEQYF,TGTGCCAGCAGCTCGATGTCAGGGATTCGTTCCTACGAGCAGTACTTC
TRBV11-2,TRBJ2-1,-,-,CASSPNGYNEQFF,TGTGCCAGCAGCCCAAACGGGTACAATGAGCAGTTCTTC
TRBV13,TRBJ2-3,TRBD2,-,CASTPWTRATQYF,TGTGCCAGCACCCCCTGGACTAGGGCAACGCAGTATTTT
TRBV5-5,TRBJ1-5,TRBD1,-,CASSYGQGGNQPQHF,TGTGCCAGCAGTTATGGACAGGGAGGCAATCAGCCCCAGCATTTT